This T cell receptor beta chain was identified during a study of blood T cell repertoires in COVID-19. Across the whole study: PBMCs, B-cell-depleted T cells, or T cells provided the cDNA or gDNA that made up the material.

Libraries were prepared by immunoSEQ multiplex PCR; TCRdb keeps only in-frame clonotypes and omits some of them. The data hold approximately 130,000 clones, with around 87% observed a single time. This clone was seen only a few times. CDR3 length: 12 amino acids. The germline CDR1 and CDR2 sequences are SGHVS and FQNEAQ. V lost 8 bases to trimming and J lost 6 bases, with 12 bases between them. This TCR derives from a woman aged 50 to 60 who had recovered from COVID-19. The chain carries TRBV7-8 and TRBJ2-3; D is ambiguous. Sequencing was carried out using peripheral blood. CDR3 nucleotides: TGTGCCAGCGGCCACTCCTGGGATACGCAGTATTTT. Encoded protein: CASGHSWDTQYF. Filled out from reference TRBV7-8 and TRBJ2-3, the complete variable domain reads GAGVSQSPRYKVAKRGQDVALRCDPISGHVSLFWYQQALGQGPEFLTYFQNEAQLDKSGLPSDRFFAERPEGSVSTLKIQRTQQEDSAVYLCASGHSWDTQYFGPGTRLTVL.